Following are 24 T cell receptor beta chains from one sample sequenced in a study of T cell repertoires in cytomegalovirus infection. One entry per CDR3 protein results from TCRdb running MiXCR on the reads. Seen here are about 530,000 distinct CDR3 sequences, 26% observed once, and the top ten hold around 13%. Material: PBMCs. Receptors were obtained from a human donor in good health (CMV status not recorded). Some clones in this sample may be carry-over from other donors' samples.

The J gene is TRBJ1-5, the V gene TRBV27, with D unresolved. V gave up 3 bases and J gave up 0 bases, with 9 bases separating them. From germline, CDR1 is MNHEY and CDR2 SMNVEV (reference sequence). There are 15 residues in the CDR3. The CDR3 reads CASSFSRYSNQPQHF. Written as DNA, the CDR3 is TGTGCCAGCAGTTTTTCCAGATATAGCAATCAGCCCCAGCATTTT.

This chain links TRBV24-1 with TRBJ2-3; possibly TRBD1 for D (5 bases). The CDR3 consists of 15 residues. Trimming stripped 0 bases from V and 4 bases from J, with 10 bases between. Looked up from germline, CDR1 is KGHDR and CDR2 is SFDVKD. CDR3 DNA sequence: TGTGCCACCAGTGATTTGCAGGGCCCCGCAGATACGCAGTATTTT. This gives the protein CATSDLQGPADTQYF.

The chain has TRBV29-1 and TRBJ2-3, with D tentatively TRBD1 (5 bases). V was pared by 8 bases and J by 2 bases, with 26 bases between. The CDR3 length is 17 residues. Germline V gene lookup returns CDR1 SQVTM and CDR2 ANQGSEA. CDR3 region: CSTLPLPVDRFTDTQYF. CDR3 nucleotide sequence: TGCAGCACTTTGCCCCTCCCAGTAGACAGATTCACAGATACGCAGTATTTT.

V is TRBV3-1 and J is TRBJ2-7; 7 positions agree with TRBD1. CDR1 LGHDT and CDR2 YNNKEL come from the germline V gene (reference sequence). V trimming: 4 bases; J trimming: 3 bases; junction bases outside the gene matches: 12. The CDR3 totals 16 residues. The CDR3 spells CASSREGEDRYYEQYF. The CDR3 region has the DNA TGTGCCAGCAGCCGAGAGGGAGAGGACAGGTACTACGAGCAGTACTTC.

This clonotype was found a few times. V gene TRBV24-1 combines with J gene TRBJ2-7; D is undetermined. The length of the CDR3 is 16 residues. Germline V gene sequence: CDR1 KGHDR, CDR2 SFDVKD. Trimming removed 3 bases at V and 3 bases at J, with 17 bases between. The DNA of the CDR3 is TGTGCCACCAGTGATCTACCGACATCCCCTTTCTACGAGCAGTACTTC. It is translated as CATSDLPTSPFYEQYF.

Many counts were recorded for this clonotype. The V call is TRBV7-2, the J call TRBJ1-5, with D perhaps TRBD1 (6 bases). Germline V gene data show CDR1 as SGHTA and CDR2 as FQGNSA. The CDR3 has 15 residues. V dropped 4 bases and J dropped 0 bases, with 10 bases sitting between them. The CDR3 here is CASSSTGLSNQPQHF. The CDR3 DNA reads as TGTGCCAGCAGCTCAACAGGGCTTAGCAATCAGCCCCAGCATTTT.

This clonotype has a count of ten or more. The chain links TRBV28 to TRBJ1-3, with 8 positions matching TRBD1. Germline CDR1 MDHEN, CDR2 SYDVKM. The CDR3 consists of 16 residues. V lost 6 bases and J lost 0; bases outside the gene matches: 7. This CDR3 is CASRAAGQGSGNTIYF. CDR3 DNA: TGTGCCAGCAGAGCTGCCGGACAGGGCTCTGGAAACACCATATATTTT. Combining the CDR3 with reference TRBV28 and TRBJ1-3 gives the whole variable domain DVKVTQSSRYLVKRTGEKVFLECVQDMDHENMFWYRQDPGLGLRLIYFSYDVKMKEKGDIPEGYSVSREKKERFSLILESASTNQTSMYLCASRAAGQGSGNTIYFGEGSWLTVV.

This clonotype was counted only a few times. The V and J genes are TRBV7-6 and TRBJ2-1; D gene uncertain. Germline CDR1 is SGHVS and CDR2 is FNYEAQ. CDR3 length: 14 residues. V was trimmed by 5 bases and J by 4 bases, leaving 12 bases between them. The CDR3 coding sequence is TGTGCCAGCAGCCCCAATGAGGTTTACAATGAGCAGTTCTTC. Residues: CASSPNEVYNEQFF.

This clonotype occurred many times. The gene calls are TRBV7-2 and TRBJ1-1; 7 nucleotides agree with TRBD1. CDR1 and CDR2 (germline): SGHTA, FQGNSA. Trimming removed 3 bases from V and 1 base from J; junction bases left unmatched: 11. This CDR3 is 17 amino acids long. CDR3 in DNA: TGTGCCAGCAGCTTGGTAGGTAGGGGGCGGAGGAACACTGAAGCTTTCTTT. It encodes CASSLVGRGRRNTEAFF.

This clonotype has only a few counts. The V call is TRBV6-2 or TRBV6-3, the J call TRBJ2-7; 7 bases map to TRBD2. The CDR3 loop spans 13 amino acids. With V trimmed by 10 bases and J by 1 base, 7 bases remained unmatched. Germline V gene lookup returns CDR1 MNHEY and CDR2 SVGEGT. The CDR3 is CATLQGGSYEQYF. The CDR3 coding sequence is TGTGCCACCCTCCAGGGAGGGTCCTACGAGCAGTACTTC.

The chain uses TRBV20-1 and TRBJ2-1; tentative D call: TRBD2 (6 bases). The CDR3 is 13 residues long. Trimming pared 5 bases from V and 3 bases from J, leaving 11 bases between. CDR1 is DFQATT, CDR2 SNEGSKA, per germline (reference sequence). The CDR3 DNA follows: TGCAGTGCTGGGGAGACTAGCTACAATGAGCAGTTCTTC. It encodes CSAGETSYNEQFF.

This clonotype appeared many times. In nucleotides, the CDR3 is TGTGCCACCGGGGGTCTAGCGGTACCCTACGAGCAGTACTTC. Translated, it gives CATGGLAVPYEQYF. J is TRBJ2-7 and V is TRBV6-2 or TRBV6-3; 7 nucleotides match TRBD2. Germline loops: CDR1 MNHEY, CDR2 SVGEGT. The CDR3 extends over 14 amino acids. Trimming removed 10 bases from V and 2 bases from J; junction bases left unmatched: 11.

This clonotype was seen a handful of times. In nucleotides, the CDR3 is TGTGCCAGCAGTTACGGACTAGCGGTAGGATTTCCCGGGGAGCTGTTTTTT. This sequence encodes CASSYGLAVGFPGELFF. This sequence joins TRBV6-2 or TRBV6-3 and TRBJ2-2; the match to TRBD2 covers 10 bases. With V trimmed by 2 bases and J by 6 bases, 9 bases remained unmatched. This CDR3 contains 17 residues. CDR1 MNHEY and CDR2 SVGEGT come from the germline V gene.

This clonotype occurred a few times. This chain connects TRBV12-3 or TRBV12-4 to TRBJ1-1; D call uncertain. This CDR3 spans 13 amino acids. With 3 bases removed from V and 3 bases from J, the gap between germline ends came to 8 bases. The CDR3 nucleotides read TGTGCCAGCAGTTTTATAGCCGACACTGAAGCTTTCTTT. Its translation is CASSFIADTEAFF.

This clonotype showed up many times. The chain has TRBV12-5 and TRBJ1-2, with D unclear. V gave up 6 bases and J gave up 8 bases, with 10 bases separating them. This CDR3 is built from 11 residues. CDR1 is LGHNT, CDR2 FRNRAP, per germline. CDR3 in amino acids: CASGYEEGYTF. Written as DNA, the CDR3 is TGTGCTAGTGGCTATGAAGAAGGCTACACCTTC.

This clonotype showed up just a few times. The chain carries TRBV7-9 and TRBJ1-4, with 7 nucleotides matching TRBD1. The CDR3 runs 14 residues. CDR1 is SEHNR and CDR2 is FQNEAQ in the germline V gene (reference sequence). Germline trimming cut 5 bases from V and 8 bases from J; bases unmatched to any gene: 8. DNA of the CDR3: TGTGCCAGCAGCCCCAGACAGGGAAGCGAAAAACTGTTTTTT. Translating it yields CASSPRQGSEKLFF.

This clonotype was counted a few times. The chain has TRBV5-4 and TRBJ1-2, with D perhaps TRBD1 (6 bases). With 0 bases removed from V and 8 bases from J, the gap between germline ends came to 11 bases. This CDR3 has 13 residues. Germline CDR1 SGHNT, CDR2 YYREEE (reference sequence). DNA of the CDR3: TGTGCCAGCAGCTTGGAGGCAGGGGAGGGCTACACCTTC. It specifies CASSLEAGEGYTF.

The chain employs TRBV12-3 or TRBV12-4 and TRBJ2-1; 7 bases fit TRBD2. The CDR3 has 15 amino acids. With V trimmed by 6 bases and J by 7 bases, 12 bases remained unmatched. CDR3 amino acids: CASSLDWREWNEQFF. CDR3 DNA sequence: TGTGCCAGCAGCCTGGACTGGCGGGAGTGGAATGAGCAGTTCTTC.

The chain joins TRBV4-1 to TRBJ1-2; D gene ambiguous. V dropped 0 bases and J dropped 1 base, with 12 bases sitting between them. Germline CDR1 and CDR2: MGHRA and YSYEKL. This CDR3 is built from 16 residues. For the CDR3, the DNA is TGCGCCAGCAGCCAAGACCGGATTGCGTATAACTATGGCTACACCTTC. Translated, it gives CASSQDRIAYNYGYTF.

This clonotype was seen more than once but under ten times. The chain carries TRBV7-6 and TRBJ1-1; D unclear. Trimming removed 2 bases at V and 3 bases at J, with 7 bases between. This CDR3 has 13 residues. From germline, CDR1 is SGHVS and CDR2 FNYEAQ. The CDR3 here is CASSLRFDTEAFF. The CDR3 DNA reads as TGTGCCAGCAGCTTAAGGTTCGACACTGAAGCTTTCTTT.

This chain joins TRBV4-3 and TRBJ2-3; 10 nucleotides line up with TRBD2. This CDR3 is 17 amino acids long. CDR1 and CDR2 from the germline V gene are LGHNA and YSLEER. The J segment lost 6 bases and the V segment lost 0 bases, leaving 9 bases of the junction unmatched. CDR3 in DNA: TGCGCCAGCAGCCAAGACCCAGCGGGAGGGCCCTCGGATACGCAGTATTTT. It specifies CASSQDPAGGPSDTQYF.

The chain employs TRBV6-1 and TRBJ2-4, with D possibly being TRBD2 (6 bases). V lost 2 bases and J 0 bases, leaving 11 bases between the germline ends. The CDR3 totals 16 residues. Germline loops: CDR1 MNHNS, CDR2 SASEGT. Here the CDR3 reads CASSERRAGAKNIQYF. For the CDR3, the DNA is TGTGCCAGCAGTGAACGGAGAGCGGGAGCCAAAAACATTCAGTACTTC.

Points on this clonotype: Relative to the germline gene, one junction end is altered; a read error may explain this. V gene TRBV28 combines with J gene TRBJ2-5; 8 nucleotides match TRBD2. CDR1 and CDR2 from the germline V gene are MDHEN and SYDVKM. The CDR3 length is 15 residues. In DNA form, the CDR3 reads TGTGCCAGCCGTTTCCAAGGCGGGAGGCAAGAGACCCAGTACTTC. Its translation: CASRFQGGRQETQYF.

At least ten counts were recorded for this clonotype. V is TRBV7-7 and J is TRBJ2-5; D might be TRBD1 (5 bases). CDR1 is SSHAT, CDR2 FNYEAQ, per germline (reference sequence). The CDR3 length is 13 residues. V shed 4 bases and J shed 3 bases, with 9 bases lying between them. CDR3 DNA: TGTGCCAGCAGCTACGCAGGGAAAGAGACCCAGTACTTC. This sequence encodes CASSYAGKETQYF.